This T cell receptor beta chain was found in a study of cytomegalovirus exposure and HLA in healthy donors. The PCR was carried out with 60 Vbeta primers and 13 Jbeta primers. Measured with immunoSEQ multiplex PCR; TCRdb has only the in-frame clones, and not every one. Among approximately 200,000 clones listed, 84% were seen once. Trimming removed 6 bases at V and 5 bases at J, with 13 bases between. The germline V gene has CDR1 SNHLY and CDR2 FYNNEI. The CDR3 sequence is 13 residues long. Donors in the study were healthy people who gave bone marrow. Sequenced material: PBMCs. The TCR was taken from a boy aged 10-17 years in good health and CMV-seronegative. The rearrangement uses TRBV2 and TRBJ2-5; D might be TRBD2 (5 bases). CDR3 in DNA: TGTGCCAGCAGCCTAGCTCAGGCGGAGACCCAGTACTTC. Encoded protein: CASSLAQAETQYF.